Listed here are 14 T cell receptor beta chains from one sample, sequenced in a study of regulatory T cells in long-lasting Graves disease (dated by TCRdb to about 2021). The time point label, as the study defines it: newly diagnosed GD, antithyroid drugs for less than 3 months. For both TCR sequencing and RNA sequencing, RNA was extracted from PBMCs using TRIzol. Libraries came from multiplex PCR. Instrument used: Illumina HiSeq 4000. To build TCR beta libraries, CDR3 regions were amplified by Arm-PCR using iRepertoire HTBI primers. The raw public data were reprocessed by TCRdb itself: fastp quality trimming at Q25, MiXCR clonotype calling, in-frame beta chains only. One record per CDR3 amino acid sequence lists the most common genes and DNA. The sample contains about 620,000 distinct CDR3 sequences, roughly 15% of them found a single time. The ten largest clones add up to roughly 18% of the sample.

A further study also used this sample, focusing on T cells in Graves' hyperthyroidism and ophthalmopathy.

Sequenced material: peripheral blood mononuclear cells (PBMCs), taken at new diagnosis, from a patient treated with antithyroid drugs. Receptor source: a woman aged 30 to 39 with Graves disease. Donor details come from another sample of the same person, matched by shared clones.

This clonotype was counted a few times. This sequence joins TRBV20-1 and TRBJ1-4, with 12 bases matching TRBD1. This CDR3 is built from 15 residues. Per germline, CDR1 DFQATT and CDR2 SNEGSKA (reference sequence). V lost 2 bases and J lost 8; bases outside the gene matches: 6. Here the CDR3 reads CSARISGTGGEKLFF. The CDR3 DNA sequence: TGCAGTGCTAGAATCTCCGGGACAGGGGGCGAAAAACTGTTTTTT.

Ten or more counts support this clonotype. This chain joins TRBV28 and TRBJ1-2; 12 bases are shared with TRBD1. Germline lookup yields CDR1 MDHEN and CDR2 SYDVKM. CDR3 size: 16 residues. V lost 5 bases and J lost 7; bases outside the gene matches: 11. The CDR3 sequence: CASSRLYPGQGAGYTF. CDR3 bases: TGTGCCAGCAGTCGCCTATATCCGGGACAGGGGGCTGGCTACACCTTC.

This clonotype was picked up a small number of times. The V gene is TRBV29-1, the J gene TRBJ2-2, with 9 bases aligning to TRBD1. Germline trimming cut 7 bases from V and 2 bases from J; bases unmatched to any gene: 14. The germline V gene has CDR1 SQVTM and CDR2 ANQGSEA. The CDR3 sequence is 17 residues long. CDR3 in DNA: TGCAGCGCGATAGACACAGGGGGCGTTTTAAACACCGGGGAGCTGTTTTTT. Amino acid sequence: CSAIDTGGVLNTGELFF.

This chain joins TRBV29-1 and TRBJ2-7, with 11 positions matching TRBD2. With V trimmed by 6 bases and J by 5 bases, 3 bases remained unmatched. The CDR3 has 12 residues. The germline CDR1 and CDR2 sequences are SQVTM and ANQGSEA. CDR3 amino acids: CSVASGRNEQYF. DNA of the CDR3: TGCAGCGTAGCTAGCGGGAGGAACGAGCAGTACTTC.

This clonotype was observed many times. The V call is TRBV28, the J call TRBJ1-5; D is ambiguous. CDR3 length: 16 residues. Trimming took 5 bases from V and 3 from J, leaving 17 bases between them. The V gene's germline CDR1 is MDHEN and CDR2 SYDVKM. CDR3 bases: TGTGCCAGCAGTAATAGAGGCCGGGGTGACAATCAGCCCCAGCATTTT. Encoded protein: CASSNRGRGDNQPQHF.

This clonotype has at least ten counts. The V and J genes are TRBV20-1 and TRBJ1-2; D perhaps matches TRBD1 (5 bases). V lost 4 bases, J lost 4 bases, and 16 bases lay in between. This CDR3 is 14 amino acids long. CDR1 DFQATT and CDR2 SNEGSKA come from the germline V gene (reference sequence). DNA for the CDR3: TGCAGTGCTATCGGGCATATTAGGGGCTATGGCTACACCTTC. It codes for CSAIGHIRGYGYTF.

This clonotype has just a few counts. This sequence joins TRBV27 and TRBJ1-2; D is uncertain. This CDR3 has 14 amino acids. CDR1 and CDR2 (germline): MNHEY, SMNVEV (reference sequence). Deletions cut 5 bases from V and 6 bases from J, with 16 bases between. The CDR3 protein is CASSSNQESHGYTF. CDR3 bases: TGTGCCAGCAGTAGCAATCAGGAGTCCCATGGCTACACCTTC.

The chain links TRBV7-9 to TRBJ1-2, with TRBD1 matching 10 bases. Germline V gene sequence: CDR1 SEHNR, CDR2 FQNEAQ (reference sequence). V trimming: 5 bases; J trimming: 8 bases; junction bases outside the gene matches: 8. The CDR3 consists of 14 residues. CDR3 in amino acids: CASSPTGTGVGYTF. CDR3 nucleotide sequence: TGTGCCAGCAGCCCTACCGGGACAGGGGTCGGCTACACCTTC.

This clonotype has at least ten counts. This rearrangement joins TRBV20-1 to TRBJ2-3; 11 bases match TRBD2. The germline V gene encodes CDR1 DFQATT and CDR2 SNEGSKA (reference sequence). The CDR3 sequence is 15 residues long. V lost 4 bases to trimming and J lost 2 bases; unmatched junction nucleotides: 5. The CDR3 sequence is CSATGTSGITDTQYF. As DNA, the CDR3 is TGCAGTGCTACCGGGACTAGCGGAATCACAGATACGCAGTATTTT.

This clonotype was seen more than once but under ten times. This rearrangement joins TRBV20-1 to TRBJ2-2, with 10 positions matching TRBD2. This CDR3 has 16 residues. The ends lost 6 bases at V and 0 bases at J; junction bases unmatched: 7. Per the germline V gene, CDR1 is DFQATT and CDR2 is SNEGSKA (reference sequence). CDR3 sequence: CSALGGTSANTGELFF. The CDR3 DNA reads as TGCAGTGCCTTGGGCGGGACTAGCGCGAACACCGGGGAGCTGTTTTTT.

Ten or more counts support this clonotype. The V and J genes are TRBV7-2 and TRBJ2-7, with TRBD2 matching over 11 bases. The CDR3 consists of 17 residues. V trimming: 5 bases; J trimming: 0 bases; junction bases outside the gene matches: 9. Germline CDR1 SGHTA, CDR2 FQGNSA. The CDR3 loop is CASSKRGLAEISYEQYF. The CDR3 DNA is TGTGCCAGCAGCAAAAGGGGACTAGCGGAGATCTCCTACGAGCAGTACTTC. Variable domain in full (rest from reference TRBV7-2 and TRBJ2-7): GAGVSQSPSNKVTEKGKDVELRCDPISGHTALYWYRQSLGQGLEFLIYFQGNSAPDKSGLPSDRFSAERTGGSVSTLTIQRTQQEDSAVYLCASSKRGLAEISYEQYFGPGTRLTVT.

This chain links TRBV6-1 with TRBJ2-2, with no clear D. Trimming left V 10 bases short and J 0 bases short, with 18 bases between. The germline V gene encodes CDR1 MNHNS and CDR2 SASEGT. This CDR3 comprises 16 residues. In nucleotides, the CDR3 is TGTGCCACCAGCAGGATGGTAGCCCCGAACACCGGGGAGCTGTTTTTT. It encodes CATSRMVAPNTGELFF.

CDR3 amino acids: CSATGPSGYTF. CDR3 nucleotides: TGCAGTGCTACCGGGCCCTCTGGCTACACCTTC. The chain has TRBV20-1 and TRBJ1-2, with D unresolved. Trimming took off 4 bases at V and 7 bases at J, with 10 bases between the two ends. The length of the CDR3 is 11 residues. Germline lookup yields CDR1 DFQATT and CDR2 SNEGSKA (reference sequence).

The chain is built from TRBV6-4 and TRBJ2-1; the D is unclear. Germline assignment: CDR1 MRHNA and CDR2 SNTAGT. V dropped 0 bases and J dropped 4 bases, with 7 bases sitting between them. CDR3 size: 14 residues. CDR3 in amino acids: CASSDSWGYNEQFF. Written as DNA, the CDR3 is TGTGCCAGCAGTGACTCGTGGGGTTACAATGAGCAGTTCTTC.